A single sample gave rise to the 29 T cell receptor beta chains below, sequenced in a study of blood T cell repertoires in COVID-19. Libraries were prepared by immunoSEQ multiplex PCR; TCRdb keeps only in-frame clonotypes and omits some of them. The repertoire has about 190,000 clones, 70% to 80% of them found once; the top ten carry approximately 15%. Input material: peripheral blood. Receptor source: a man aged 50-60 years who had recovered from COVID-19.

The chain has TRBV2 and TRBJ2-2; 13 bases are shared with TRBD2. This CDR3 comprises 13 residues. Germline V lookup: CDR1 SNHLY, CDR2 FYNNEI. V was clipped by 6 bases and J by 9 bases; unmatched bases: 1. The CDR3 reads CASRGLAGRELFF. Here the CDR3 DNA reads TGTGCCAGCAGGGGACTAGCGGGACGGGAGCTGTTTTTT.

The chain carries TRBV27 and TRBJ1-6; D perhaps matches TRBD1 (6 bases). Germline V gives CDR1 MNHEY, CDR2 SMNVEV (reference sequence). This CDR3 spans 13 amino acids. V gave up 6 bases and J gave up 7 bases, with 10 bases separating them. Here the CDR3 reads CASRSQGNSPLHF. CDR3 in DNA: TGTGCCAGCAGGAGCCAGGGGAATTCACCCCTCCACTTT.

V is TRBV3-1 (or the pseudogene TRBV3-2) and J is TRBJ1-1; 7 bases match TRBD1. The germline CDR1 and CDR2 sequences are LGHDT and YNNKEL (reference sequence). This CDR3 contains 14 residues. V shed 2 bases and J 2 bases; nucleotides not matched to a gene: 2. The CDR3 spells CASSQRDRNTEAFF. CDR3 nucleotide sequence: TGTGCCAGCAGCCAAAGGGACAGAAACACTGAAGCTTTCTTT.

This chain joins TRBV5-1 and TRBJ2-3, with 7 bases that match TRBD2. The V segment lost 6 bases and the J segment 1 base; nucleotides outside the gene matches: 8. The length of the CDR3 is 15 residues. In germline, CDR1 is SGHRS, CDR2 YFSETQ. CDR3 sequence: CASTPSGAGTDTQYF. The DNA of the CDR3 is TGCGCCAGCACCCCTAGCGGAGCCGGCACAGATACGCAGTATTTT.

The chain has TRBV15 and TRBJ1-2, with D possibly matching TRBD1 (6 bases). The CDR3 length is 15 residues. V dropped 3 bases and J dropped 3 bases, with 14 bases sitting between them. Germline V CDR1 and CDR2: LNHNV, YYDKDF (reference sequence). Here the CDR3 DNA reads TGTGCCACCAGCAGGGGACACCCGGTGGACTATGGCTACACCTTC. The encoded protein is CATSRGHPVDYGYTF.

The V and J genes are TRBV30 and TRBJ2-5; 9 nucleotides align to TRBD1. This CDR3 has 15 residues. The J segment lost 1 base and the V segment lost 2 bases, leaving 5 bases of the junction unmatched. Germline V lookup: CDR1 GTSNPN, CDR2 SVGIG (reference sequence). CDR3 coding DNA: TGTGCCTGGAGTCGGGGACAGGGAACCCAAGAGACCCAGTACTTC. Its protein is CAWSRGQGTQETQYF.

This chain connects TRBV12-1 to TRBJ2-3; the listed D gene, TRBD2, was not tested against the DNA. TRBV12-1 is listed as a pseudogene. This CDR3 comprises 15 residues. The CDR3 sequence is CASTLPDCSTDTQYF. The CDR3, as DNA: TGTGCCAGCACCCTACCGGACTGTAGCACAGATACGCAGTATTTT.

This sequence joins TRBV28 and TRBJ2-7; D may be TRBD1 (6 bases). Trimming left V 7 bases short and J 5 bases short, with 9 bases between. The CDR3 is 11 amino acids. Germline V gene lookup returns CDR1 MDHEN and CDR2 SYDVKM. CDR3 region: CASIRGDEQYF. The CDR3 nucleotides are TGTGCCAGCATCAGGGGAGACGAGCAGTACTTC.

The V gene is TRBV19, the J gene TRBJ1-2; TRBD1 matches 10 bases. Germline CDR1 is LNHDA and CDR2 is SQIVND (reference sequence). The CDR3 extends over 15 amino acids. Losses at the gene ends were 5 bases for V and 4 bases for J; bases not matched to a gene: 7. As DNA, the CDR3 is TGTGCCAGTAGTGATGACAGGGGGCCTACCTATGGCTACACCTTC. Translating gives CASSDDRGPTYGYTF.

This clone was counted between two and nine times. The V gene is TRBV12-3 or TRBV12-4, the J gene TRBJ1-5, with D possibly being TRBD1 (6 bases). Trimming cost V 6 bases and J 7 bases, with 13 bases left between them. CDR3 size: 13 residues. The CDR3 spells CASSLDRRQPQHF. As DNA, the CDR3 is TGTGCCAGCAGCCTTGACAGGCGGCAGCCCCAGCATTTT.

This rearrangement joins TRBV7-2 to TRBJ2-3; 11 bases map to TRBD2. Germline lookup yields CDR1 SGHTA and CDR2 FQGNSA. The CDR3 has 17 amino acids. The V segment lost 5 bases and the J segment 5 bases; nucleotides outside the gene matches: 12. The CDR3 DNA is TGTGCCAGCAGCCCGATGGTAGCGGGAGGGCCGAGAGATACGCAGTATTTT. It encodes CASSPMVAGGPRDTQYF. Together with reference TRBV7-2 and TRBJ2-3, the CDR3 gives the full variable domain: GAGVSQSPSNKVTEKGKDVELRCDPISGHTALYWYRQSLGQGLEFLIYFQGNSAPDKSGLPSDRFSAERTGGSVSTLTIQRTQQEDSAVYLCASSPMVAGGPRDTQYFGPGTRLTVL.

This clone was found once. J is TRBJ1-2 and V is TRBV6-4; D is unclear. Germline loops: CDR1 MRHNA, CDR2 SNTAGT. The V gene lost 4 bases and the J gene lost 5 bases, with 11 bases spanning the gap. CDR3 length equals 13 residues. CDR3 in amino acids: CASSVGGSYGYTF. CDR3 in DNA: TGTGCCAGCAGTGTTGGCGGGTCGTATGGCTACACCTTC.

V is TRBV19 and J is TRBJ2-3, with 10 bases fitting TRBD1. V dropped 9 bases and J dropped 0; count of bases not matched to a gene: 12. Germline CDR1 reads LNHDA; CDR2 reads SQIVND (reference sequence). This CDR3 is built from 17 residues. The CDR3 protein is CASRDRGSFYSTDTQYF. The CDR3 DNA is TGTGCCAGCCGGGACAGGGGTTCTTTTTATAGCACAGATACGCAGTATTTT.

This chain connects TRBV5-4 to TRBJ2-3; 10 positions match TRBD1. The J segment lost 5 bases and the V segment lost 1 base, leaving 7 bases of the junction unmatched. Germline V gene sequence: CDR1 SGHNT, CDR2 YYREEE (reference sequence). The CDR3 contains 16 residues. This chain's CDR3 is CASSLRTGGGGDTQYF. CDR3 DNA: TGTGCCAGCAGCTTGAGGACAGGGGGTGGTGGAGATACGCAGTATTTT.

This clone occurred once. The V and J genes are TRBV5-1 and TRBJ2-1, with D unclear. V was shortened by 4 bases and J by 0 bases, with 11 bases between the two germline ends. Germline V gives CDR1 SGHRS, CDR2 YFSETQ. This CDR3 is built from 15 residues. CDR3 sequence reads: CASSPTPSSYNEQFF. In DNA, the CDR3 is TGCGCCAGCAGCCCCACGCCGAGCTCCTACAATGAGCAGTTCTTC.

The genes are TRBV24-1 and TRBJ2-5; 8 bases agree with TRBD1. Germline V lookup: CDR1 KGHDR, CDR2 SFDVKD. The V gene end was trimmed by 4 bases and the J gene end by 1 base; junction bases not matched to a gene: 7. The CDR3 length is 16 residues. The CDR3 DNA follows: TGTGCCACCAGTGACCCCGGACAGGGAGCCCAAGAGACCCAGTACTTC. This translates into CATSDPGQGAQETQYF.

The chain joins TRBV7-3 to TRBJ1-1, with D possibly TRBD1 on 5 matching bases. Trimming stripped 2 bases from V and 1 base from J, with 14 bases between. CDR3 length: 16 amino acids. Germline values: CDR1 SGHTA, CDR2 FQGTGA. The DNA of the CDR3 is TGTGCCAGCAGCTTAGACGCGTTAAGGGGGAACACTGAAGCTTTCTTT. Translating gives CASSLDALRGNTEAFF.

This clone was seen just once. This chain joins TRBV6-5 and TRBJ2-1; possibly TRBD2 for D (6 bases). Germline V lookup: CDR1 MNHEY, CDR2 SVGAGI. Deletions cut 7 bases from V and 8 bases from J, with 18 bases between. The CDR3 loop spans 14 amino acids. The CDR3 DNA follows: TGTGCCAGCAATTTCCAACTAGCTTCGGATGAGCAGTTCTTC. It encodes CASNFQLASDEQFF.

This clone was recorded only once. The chain uses TRBV28 and TRBJ2-7; a possible D gene is TRBD1 (5 bases). The length of the CDR3 is 12 residues. The germline V gene has CDR1 MDHEN and CDR2 SYDVKM. Between the trimmed V and J ends, which lost 7 bases and 3 bases, there was a span of 10 bases. The chain's CDR3 is CASTGDSYEQYF. As DNA, the CDR3 is TGTGCCAGCACCGGAGACAGCTACGAGCAGTACTTC.

The V gene is TRBV19, the J gene TRBJ1-3; D not resolved. Deletions cut 3 bases from V and 1 base from J, with 10 bases between. The germline gives CDR1 LNHDA, CDR2 SQIVND (reference sequence). This CDR3 is built from 15 residues. CDR3 sequence reads: CASSIRGRSGNTIYF. The CDR3 nucleotides are TGTGCCAGTAGTATTAGAGGCAGATCTGGAAACACCATATATTTT.

The chain carries TRBV30 and TRBJ1-5; 7 nucleotides match TRBD1. CDR1 is GTSNPN, CDR2 SVGIG, per germline (reference sequence). The CDR3 extends over 13 amino acids. The J segment lost 6 bases and the V segment lost 3 bases, leaving 5 bases of the junction unmatched. The CDR3 DNA reads as TGTGCCTGGAGCCCAACAGGGGTTCAGCCCCAGCATTTT. Its protein is CAWSPTGVQPQHF.

The chain joins TRBV5-8 to TRBJ1-1, with D perhaps TRBD1 (6 bases). Germline lookup yields CDR1 SGHTS and CDR2 YDEGEE. V was trimmed by 0 bases and J by 0 bases, leaving 12 bases between them. CDR3 length: 16 residues. The CDR3: CASSLEAGHLNTEAFF. CDR3 DNA sequence: TGTGCCAGCAGCTTGGAAGCGGGACACTTGAACACTGAAGCTTTCTTT.

The chain carries TRBV11-2 and TRBJ2-3, with 10 nucleotides matching TRBD2. Unmatched junction bases numbered 9, after V lost 10 bases and J lost 5 bases. This CDR3 has 14 amino acids. Per germline, CDR1 SGHAT and CDR2 FQNNGV. In nucleotides, the CDR3 is TGTGCCACCAAAAGAGCGGGAGGGGGAGATACGCAGTATTTT. It is translated as CATKRAGGGDTQYF. Filled out from reference TRBV11-2 and TRBJ2-3, the complete variable domain reads EAGVAQSPRYKIIEKRQSVAFWCNPISGHATLYWYQQILGQGPKLLIQFQNNGVVDDSQLPKDRFSAERLKGVDSTLKIQPAKLEDSAVYLCATKRAGGGDTQYFGPGTRLTVL.

This clone was seen a few times. The gene calls are TRBV6-1 and TRBJ2-3; 11 nucleotides align to TRBD2. The CDR3 is made up of 17 amino acids. The germline V gene encodes CDR1 MNHNS and CDR2 SASEGT. V shed 3 bases and J 0 bases; nucleotides not matched to a gene: 5. The CDR3 spells CASSEWTSGPSTDTQYF. The CDR3 coding sequence is TGTGCCAGCAGTGAGTGGACTAGCGGGCCTAGCACAGATACGCAGTATTTT.

The chain uses TRBV6-5 and TRBJ1-1; weak D call: TRBD1 (5 bases). Trimming removed 8 bases from V and 1 base from J, with 14 bases in between. The CDR3 runs to 14 residues. The V gene's germline CDR1 is MNHEY and CDR2 SVGAGI. CDR3 region: CASGGGAPNTEAFF. CDR3 in DNA: TGTGCCAGCGGGGGAGGGGCACCGAACACTGAAGCTTTCTTT.

The chain is built from TRBV5-1 and TRBJ1-1; TRBD1 might be the D (6 bases). Trimming pared 1 base from V and 1 base from J, leaving 14 bases between. Germline-derived CDR1 and CDR2 are SGHRS and YFSETQ. The CDR3 has 16 amino acids. CDR3 sequence reads: CASSLLQGGGNTEAFF. The CDR3 region has the DNA TGCGCCAGCAGCTTGTTACAGGGCGGGGGGAACACTGAAGCTTTCTTT.

This sequence joins TRBV7-8 and TRBJ1-1; D unresolved. V shed 1 base and J shed 5 bases, with 11 bases lying between them. The germline gives CDR1 SGHVS, CDR2 FQNEAQ. The CDR3 is 14 amino acids. The CDR3, as DNA: TGTGCCAGCAGCTTAGTGGCATACAATACTGAAGCTTTCTTT. Translation gives CASSLVAYNTEAFF.

The sample holds a few counts of this clone. The chain links TRBV5-8 to TRBJ1-5; no clear D gene. This CDR3 comprises 15 residues. Per the germline V gene, CDR1 is SGHTS and CDR2 is YDEGEE. V was cut by 4 bases and J by 3 bases, with 14 bases left in between. The CDR3 DNA reads as TGTGCCAGCAGCGGTGGACTCGTTCTCAATCAGCCCCAGCATTTT. Translation: CASSGGLVLNQPQHF.

This clone was counted a few times. This chain joins TRBV25-1 and TRBJ2-3; 11 bases agree with TRBD1. Looked up from germline, CDR1 is MGHDK and CDR2 is SYGVNS. V gave up 5 bases and J gave up 3 bases; unmatched junction bases: 7. The CDR3 spans 16 residues. Written as DNA, the CDR3 is TGTGCCAGCAGTAAGGGACAGGGGGTCGGAACAGATACGCAGTATTTT. Protein sequence: CASSKGQGVGTDTQYF.